These 27 T cell receptor beta chains came from one sample sequenced in a study of cytomegalovirus exposure and HLA in healthy donors. Primers included in the PCR were 60 Vbeta and 13 Jbeta primers. Only in-frame clones appear in the TCRdb table, and some are missing; sequencing was by immunoSEQ multiplex PCR. This table holds 100,000 or so clones, 75% found once. Sample: PBMCs. Every receptor here comes from a man between 45 and 60 years old in good health and CMV-seronegative.

The CDR3 loop is CASRKFGQCSYNEQFF. In nucleotides, the CDR3 is TGTGCCAGCAGGAAATTTGGACAGTGCTCCTACAATGAGCAGTTCTTC. V is TRBV21-1 and J is TRBJ2-1; the D call TRBD1 from the table was never checked on the DNA. TRBV21-1 counts as a pseudogene. The CDR3 has 16 amino acids.

The sample holds a few counts of this clone. The chain uses TRBV11-3 and TRBJ2-2; the D is unclear. The germline V gene encodes CDR1 SGHNT and CDR2 YENEEA. CDR3 size: 11 residues. V was shortened by 3 bases and J by 9 bases, with 5 bases between the two germline ends. The CDR3 region is CASSFGRELFF. DNA for the CDR3: TGTGCCAGCAGCTTTGGCCGGGAGCTGTTTTTT.

This chain uses TRBV11-3 with TRBJ2-7; 11 nucleotides line up with TRBD1. J was trimmed by 5 bases and V by 5 bases; bases with no gene match: 5. CDR3 length equals 14 residues. CDR1 SGHNT and CDR2 YENEEA come from the germline V gene. CDR3 amino acids: CASSRGQGANEQYF. The DNA for the CDR3 is TGTGCCAGCAGCCGTGGACAGGGGGCAAACGAGCAGTACTTC.

This chain connects TRBV7-9 to TRBJ1-2; 9 bases are a match to TRBD1. The CDR3 runs to 13 residues. CDR1 and CDR2 (germline): SEHNR, FQNEAQ (reference sequence). V gave up 1 base and J gave up 8 bases; unmatched junction bases: 2. CDR3 in amino acids: CASSLEDRGGYTF. The DNA of the CDR3 is TGTGCCAGCAGCTTAGAAGACAGGGGGGGCTACACCTTC.

This clone has just one count. The chain couples TRBV19 to TRBJ2-3; 9 bases line up with TRBD1. Unmatched junction bases numbered 4, after V lost 5 bases and J lost 1 base. The CDR3 runs 15 residues. Germline CDR1 LNHDA, CDR2 SQIVND (reference sequence). The CDR3 protein is CASSEQGAGTDTQYF. For the CDR3, the DNA is TGTGCCAGTAGTGAACAGGGGGCTGGCACAGATACGCAGTATTTT.

The chain uses TRBV6-1 and TRBJ2-5; 8 bases map to TRBD2. The CDR3 runs 14 residues. The germline CDR1 and CDR2 sequences are MNHNS and SASEGT. J was trimmed by 1 base and V by 11 bases; bases with no gene match: 9. The CDR3 DNA reads TGTGCCGGTAGGACTAGCTGGGGCCAAGAGACCCAGTACTTC. Its translation: CAGRTSWGQETQYF.

Regarding this clone: One end of the junction does not line up with germline, which may come from a read error. The chain couples TRBV7-9 to TRBJ1-4; TRBD1 is a possible D gene (6 bases). The germline V gene encodes CDR1 SEHNR and CDR2 FQNEAQ (reference sequence). CDR3 size: 15 residues. The CDR3 reads CSSSLEAGVDEKLFF. In DNA form, the CDR3 reads TGTTCCAGCAGCTTAGAAGCAGGGGTGGACGAAAAACTGTTTTTT.

The chain links TRBV7-2 to TRBJ2-1, with 11 bases that match TRBD2. CDR1 and CDR2 from the germline V gene are SGHTA and FQGNSA. The V and J ends lost 2 bases and 3 bases, in that order; junction bases with no gene match: 3. The length of the CDR3 is 16 residues. Written as DNA, the CDR3 is TGTGCCAGCAGCTTACTAGCGGGGGGACTCTACAATGAGCAGTTCTTC. Translating it yields CASSLLAGGLYNEQFF.

The rearrangement links TRBV10-3 to TRBJ1-1; 7 nucleotides line up with TRBD1. Looked up from germline, CDR1 is ENHRY and CDR2 is SYGVKD. The CDR3 contains 14 residues. The trim removed 5 bases at V and 0 bases at J, leaving 3 bases unmatched. CDR3 sequence: CAISTGTVNTEAFF. DNA of the CDR3: TGTGCCATCAGTACCGGGACAGTGAACACTGAAGCTTTCTTT.

V gene TRBV5-4 combines with J gene TRBJ2-3, with D maybe TRBD2 (5 bases). The length of the CDR3 is 15 residues. CDR1 SGHNT and CDR2 YYREEE come from the germline V gene (reference sequence). V was cut by 4 bases and J by 10 bases, with 22 bases left in between. This CDR3 reads CASSMEALSRDAQYF. The CDR3, as DNA: TGTGCCAGCAGCATGGAGGCCCTCTCACGGGATGCGCAGTATTTT. The complete variable domain, with remaining parts taken from reference TRBV5-4 and TRBJ2-3, reads ETGVTQSPTHLIKTRGQQVTLRCSSQSGHNTVSWYQQALGQGPQFIFQYYREEENGRGNFPPRFSGLQFPNYSSELNVNALELDDSALYLCASSMEALSRDAQYFGPGTRLTVL.

The V call is TRBV2, the J call TRBJ1-5, with D uncertain. CDR1 is SNHLY and CDR2 is FYNNEI in the germline V gene. V lost 6 bases and J lost 7, with 10 bases in between. The CDR3 contains 12 residues. CDR3 loop: CASSRVGQPQHF. CDR3 bases: TGTGCCAGCAGCCGGGTTGGCCAGCCCCAGCATTTT.

The chain has TRBV2 and TRBJ1-1, with D possibly being TRBD1 (5 bases). The germline V gene encodes CDR1 SNHLY and CDR2 FYNNEI. The V and J ends lost 7 bases and 1 base respectively, with 13 bases between them. The CDR3 loop spans 14 amino acids. CDR3 amino acids: CASKEGAGNTEAFF. CDR3 nucleotide sequence: TGTGCCAGCAAGGAAGGGGCTGGGAACACTGAAGCTTTCTTT.

The V gene is TRBV6-6, the J gene TRBJ2-7; TRBD1 agrees at 10 bases. This CDR3 spans 14 amino acids. Germline assignment: CDR1 MNHNY and CDR2 SVGAGI (reference sequence). The ends lost 7 bases at V and 4 bases at J; junction bases unmatched: 7. This chain's CDR3 is CASTHRTGGYEQYF. The DNA of the CDR3 is TGTGCCAGCACTCACCGGACAGGGGGGTACGAGCAGTACTTC.

This clone has only one observation. The rearrangement links TRBV7-9 to TRBJ1-5; 7 nucleotides line up with TRBD1. Germline CDR1 is SEHNR and CDR2 is FQNEAQ (reference sequence). This CDR3 is 15 amino acids long. V dropped 4 bases and J dropped 7; count of bases not matched to a gene: 10. Here the CDR3 reads CASSSSGRGEQPQHF. The CDR3 DNA sequence: TGTGCCAGCAGCTCGTCTGGCAGGGGGGAACAGCCCCAGCATTTT.

This clone appeared a few times. This chain joins TRBV6-1 and TRBJ2-1; tentatively, D is TRBD1 (6 bases). The CDR3 covers 14 residues. Between the trimmed V and J ends, which lost 4 bases and 10 bases, there was a span of 17 bases. Germline V lookup: CDR1 MNHNS, CDR2 SASEGT. The CDR3 DNA reads as TGTGCCAGCAGTGTAAAACAAAGAGGGACAGAGCAGTTCTTC. Its protein is CASSVKQRGTEQFF.

The rearrangement joins TRBV5-8 to TRBJ1-1; 9 positions agree with TRBD1. The germline gives CDR1 SGHTS, CDR2 YDEGEE. With V trimmed by 3 bases and J by 6 bases, 15 bases remained unmatched. The CDR3 has 17 residues. The CDR3 sequence: CASSSYYKGQGFAEAFF. The DNA of the CDR3 is TGTGCCAGCAGCTCCTATTATAAGGGACAGGGCTTCGCTGAAGCTTTCTTT.

The J gene is TRBJ1-2, the V gene TRBV28; TRBD1 matches 10 bases. The length of the CDR3 is 16 residues. The germline gives CDR1 MDHEN, CDR2 SYDVKM. The ends lost 5 bases at V and 3 bases at J; junction bases unmatched: 9. The CDR3: CASSVPGTGVDYGYTF. The CDR3 DNA sequence: TGTGCCAGCAGTGTACCCGGGACAGGGGTCGACTATGGCTACACCTTC.

The rearrangement uses TRBV4-2 and TRBJ1-1; D is perhaps TRBD1 (6 bases). Trimming shortened V by 1 base and J by 7 bases, and 10 bases separated the two germline ends. The CDR3 has 13 residues. Germline CDR1 is LGHNA and CDR2 is YNFKEQ. CDR3 amino acids: CASSQGGGSEAFF. The CDR3 DNA sequence: TGTGCCAGCAGCCAAGGGGGGGGCAGTGAAGCTTTCTTT.

The rearrangement uses TRBV5-1 and TRBJ2-1; perhaps TRBD1 as D (6 bases). Germline V gene lookup returns CDR1 SGHRS and CDR2 YFSETQ. V lost 1 base and J lost 4, with 12 bases in between. The CDR3 loop spans 15 amino acids. The CDR3 sequence: CASSLNLGGYNEQFF. CDR3 nucleotides: TGCGCCAGCAGCTTGAATTTAGGGGGTTACAATGAGCAGTTCTTC.

The chain carries TRBV28 and TRBJ2-5; TRBD1 agrees at 7 bases. After removal of 4 bases from V and 1 base from J, the junction contained 9 bases not matched to a gene. The CDR3 length is 16 residues. Germline CDR1 is MDHEN and CDR2 is SYDVKM. The CDR3 bases are TGTGCCAGCAGTTGGCACCGGGACAGACCCCAAGAGACCCAGTACTTC. Translation: CASSWHRDRPQETQYF.

The V and J genes are TRBV6-6 and TRBJ2-1; D uncertain. Trimming cost V 3 bases and J 4 bases, with 7 bases left between them. Germline-derived CDR1 and CDR2 are MNHNY and SVGAGI (reference sequence). The CDR3 is 13 amino acids. CDR3 DNA: TGTGCCAGCAGTTATACCAGGTACAATGAGCAGTTCTTC. Protein product: CASSYTRYNEQFF.

The J gene is TRBJ1-1, the V gene TRBV25-1; 7 nucleotides match TRBD1. This CDR3 has 15 amino acids. Per the germline V gene, CDR1 is MGHDK and CDR2 is SYGVNS. After removal of 6 bases from V and 2 bases from J, the junction contained 9 bases not matched to a gene. DNA for the CDR3: TGTGCCAGCAGAGGCAGGGGGGCCCAAAACACTGAAGCTTTCTTT. This sequence encodes CASRGRGAQNTEAFF.

The chain uses TRBV6-6 and TRBJ1-2; D gene ambiguous. Germline V lookup: CDR1 MNHNY, CDR2 SVGAGI (reference sequence). The length of the CDR3 is 15 residues. The V and J ends lost 0 bases and 7 bases respectively, with 15 bases between them. CDR3 amino acids: CASSYSRNGEGGYTF. The CDR3 DNA reads TGTGCCAGCAGTTACTCGAGAAACGGGGAAGGTGGCTACACCTTC.

The chain uses TRBV6-1 and TRBJ2-1; a possible D gene is TRBD1 (5 bases). In germline, CDR1 is MNHNS, CDR2 SASEGT. Trimming took 5 bases from V and 7 from J, leaving 18 bases between them. The CDR3 is made up of 15 amino acids. CDR3 nucleotides: TGTGCCAGCAGTCATATCTGGGCAGGGATGAATGAGCAGTTCTTC. Protein: CASSHIWAGMNEQFF.

The CDR3 region is CTSSAGQYNSPLHF. As DNA, the CDR3 is TGCACCAGCAGCGCAGGACAGTATAATTCACCCCTCCACTTT. The chain employs TRBV1 and TRBJ1-6; the table names TRBD1, a call not compared with the DNA. TRBV1 is termed a pseudogene. The CDR3 loop spans 14 amino acids.

The chain employs TRBV21-1 and TRBJ2-3; the DNA was not used to check the table's D call, TRBD2. TRBV21-1 is designated a pseudogene. The CDR3 runs to 16 residues. Here the CDR3 DNA reads TGTGCCAGCAGCAAAGGCCGACTAGCACCGGTGGATACGCAGTATTTT. Translated: CASSKGRLAPVDTQYF.

The chain is built from TRBV5-1 and TRBJ1-2, with unresolved D. Germline V CDR1 and CDR2: SGHRS, YFSETQ. The CDR3 extends over 16 amino acids. Trimming shortened V by 4 bases and J by 3 bases, and 19 bases separated the two germline ends. CDR3 protein: CASSVGRPGTHYGYTF. The CDR3 DNA follows: TGCGCCAGCAGCGTTGGTCGGCCGGGAACACACTATGGCTACACCTTC.